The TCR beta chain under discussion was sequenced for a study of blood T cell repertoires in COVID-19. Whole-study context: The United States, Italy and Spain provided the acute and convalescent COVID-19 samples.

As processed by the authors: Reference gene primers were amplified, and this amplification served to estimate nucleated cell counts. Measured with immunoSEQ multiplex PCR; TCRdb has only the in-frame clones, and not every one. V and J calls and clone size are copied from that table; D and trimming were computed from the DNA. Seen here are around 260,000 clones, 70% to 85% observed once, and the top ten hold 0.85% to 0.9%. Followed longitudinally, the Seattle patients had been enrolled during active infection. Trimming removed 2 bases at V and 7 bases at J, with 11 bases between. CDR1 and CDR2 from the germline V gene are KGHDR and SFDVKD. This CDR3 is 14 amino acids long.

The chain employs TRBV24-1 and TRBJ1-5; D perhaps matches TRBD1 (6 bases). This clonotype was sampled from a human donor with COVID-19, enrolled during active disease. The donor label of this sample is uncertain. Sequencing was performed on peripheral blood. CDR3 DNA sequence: TGTGCCACCAGTGATTGGGAAGGGGGACAGCCCCAGCATTTT. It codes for CATSDWEGGQPQHF.